This T cell receptor beta chain emerged from a study of OX40 agonist ivuxolimab in advanced cancers. Study overall: Each patient was given ivuxolimab into a vein every 2 weeks, at 0.01 to 10 mg/kg.

General study results and limits: No determination was made of the antigen specificity of the expanded peripheral T cells.

Worth noting for this clone: What it binds is not known.

Some clones are missing from TCRdb's copy, which holds only in-frame ones; the method was immunoSEQ multiplex PCR. This sample has 70,000 to 95,000 clones; about 92% occur once, and the top ten carry about 0.35%. This specimen consisted of CD4+ or CD8+ T cells sorted from blood, obtained in a trial of the OX40 agonist ivuxolimab. This TCR derives from an adult with an advanced solid tumor such as melanoma, head and neck, liver or kidney cancer.

The CDR3 spells CASSGTGTANEKLFF. For the CDR3, the DNA is TGTGCCAGCAGCGGGACCGGGACAGCTAATGAAAAACTGTTTTTT. The chain joins TRBV25-1 to TRBJ1-4; 7 bases match TRBD1. J was trimmed by 3 bases and V by 6 bases; bases with no gene match: 7. The CDR3 is 15 residues long. CDR1 is MGHDK and CDR2 is SYGVNS in the germline V gene.